This section outlines one T cell receptor (beta chain) sequence together with its context. Its antigen target is currently unknown. Within one base of it there is no much larger clone, and no base qualities were kept. CDR1 and CDR2 are read off the germline V gene as SGDLS and YYNGEE. V and J are truncated by 0 bases and 1 base respectively, leaving an intervening sequence of 13 bases. Counted from cysteine to phenylalanine, this CDR3 has 16 amino acids. Only the CDR3 portion is preserved as DNA: 48 bases, with reading frame beginning at the first base. The cohort consisted of 666 healthy bone marrow donors. All cohort members were sampled while nominally healthy, although unrecorded immune exposures were likely present. The donor tested CMV seropositive and was one of the 289 seropositive cohort members. Each donor provided a peripheral blood sample, and peripheral blood mononuclear cells were used for TCR beta sequencing. The Qiagen DNeasy Blood Extraction Kit was used to extract genomic DNA from the blood cell samples.

The sample comes from a study of cytomegalovirus exposure and HLA in healthy donors (dated by TCRdb to 2016 to 2017). Background on the whole study: In an earlier analysis of under 750 of the donors, about 270 Gb of sequence data and some 120 million unique TCR beta sequences from roughly 190 million T cells were reported. About 280 gigabases of sequencing data and 70 million to 100 million unique TCR sequences were included in an early release covering under 650 HLA-typed donors. Of the 350 to 450 genotyped donors, approximately 81% were placed in the genetic ancestry cluster associated with self-reported Caucasian donors. The study was designed to test whether signatures of past pathogen exposure could be identified by cataloging public T cell receptors. The study profiled the T cell repertoires of about 720 subjects by immunosequencing and related them to cytomegalovirus serostatus. Besides the first cohort of 500 to 700 subjects, a separate validation cohort made up of roughly 120 different subjects was used. To predict cytomegalovirus infection status, the study brought together high-throughput TCR immunosequencing, statistical association of individual TCRs with disease status, and machine learning. A later analysis re-analyzed previously published TCR beta repertoires from about 600 donors and added high-resolution HLA genotyping to study TCR occurrence patterns. The later analysis used no new phenotypic data to find candidate immune exposures, relying instead on TCR beta sequences and their occurrence across donors. In an earlier analysis of about 590 of the donors, high-throughput TCR beta sequencing was used to judge whether each TCR beta V gene segment behaved as functional or pseudogenic. Donor age, sex, ethnicity and CMV serostatus were collected together with the repertoire data. Genome-wide SNP genotypes for about three fifths of the roughly 700 donors were used in a later genetic analysis, which treated that subset as a discovery cohort. Every discovery cohort repertoire had been produced on one sequencing platform. Both class I and class II loci were covered by HLA typing, at four-digit resolution. Typing coverage differed by locus: A, B, C, DRB1 and DQB1 were typed in about 620-630 donors, DQA1 in 500 to 550, DPA1 in approximately 610, and DPB1 in roughly 450. About five DR-DQ haplotypes were handled as single units for association and clustering because linkage in the cohort was strong. On average, roughly 250,000 unique TCR beta nucleotide sequences were sequenced per donor among fewer than 500 genotyped donors of the cohort, with roughly 18% of those sequences being non-productive. Study-wide findings and limitations: Most CMV-associated TCR beta chains appeared to be HLA-restricted in a later analysis, and the HLA associations seemed to be driven largely by CMV exposure. Assigning TCR associations to individual alleles was difficult when HLA alleles, especially DR and DQ, strongly co-occurred. In a later analysis, the rate of TCR association differed among HLA loci, with DRB1 alleles having the most associated TCRs and HLA-C alleles having the fewest. A further reported finding was that TCR beta sequences accurately predicted the HLA-A and HLA-B alleles for most subjects in the first cohort. This cohort had only TCR beta chains sequenced, and the lack of alpha or paired-chain data limited which features could be detected. In vitro tests confirmed that a few of the cytomegalovirus-associated TCR beta chains recognize cytomegalovirus antigens. The authors suggested that the approach could potentially be generalized to other disease states and immunological phenotypes. In a later genetic analysis, fewer N-insertions in productive TCRs were reported among donors in an Asian-associated ancestry cluster than the 666-donor mean. Across donors, most TCR sequences were observed very rarely, whereas some public TCRs were present in many individuals. Because HLA typing was unavailable for some donors at each locus, only the typed subset was used in association tests. The study gave a list of around 170 TCR beta chains associated with cytomegalovirus. Broadly in line with IMGT annotations, most TCR beta V segments showed up in productive rearrangements about 90% or about 30% of the time in an earlier analysis of around 600 of the donors. Compared with equally common non-associated chains, HLA-associated TCR beta chains in a later analysis were more clonally expanded and had lower generation probabilities. In a later analysis, some 17,000 TCR beta sequences were associated with specific HLA alleles at a false discovery rate of 0.05. The earlier analysis of fewer than 750 of the donors excluded some 15 rarely observed V segments, including chromosome 9 orphons, because counts were too low. In both the original and validation cohorts, the classifier was reported to diagnose cytomegalovirus status with high specificity and sensitivity. In a later genetic analysis, a missense DCLRE1C variant was associated with V-gene and J-gene trimming of TCR beta chains, and the association was replicated in an independent cohort. Roughly uniform sequencing depth across donors was assumed in presence/absence analyses, although this assumption may not hold. Several of the top co-occurrence clusters appeared to be linked to parvovirus B19, influenza, CMV and Epstein-Barr virus, according to a later analysis. The only immune exposure information available for the cohort was CMV serostatus. Correlated functional status among segregating V segments might be attributable to linkage disequilibrium, but an unknown experimental factor could not be ruled out. The 87-base-pair reads could not distinguish some IMGT-functional V segments, including TRBV6-2 and TRBV6-3, so those segments were excluded. A cluster of highly shared sequence variants was judged likely to represent a technical artifact of the sequencing pipeline.

The library was prepared using the immunoSEQ multiplex PCR assay. The multiplex PCR relied on a mix of 60 forward primers for TCR Vbeta segments and 13 reverse primers for TCR Jbeta segments. A multiplex PCR assay on genomic DNA amplified the CDR3 region of rearranged TCR beta genes. Amplified TCR beta libraries were sequenced as 87-base-pair reads on the Illumina HiSeq System. Regarding the original processing steps: A later analysis tallied 75 million to 85 million unique TCR beta chains across the 666 repertoires, and roughly 11 million of those chains were shared by two or more donors. Raw reads were error-corrected and collapsed into unique sequences with a nearest-neighbor algorithm that merged closely related sequences to remove PCR and sequencing errors. V, D and J gene segments were assigned by aligning CDR3 sequences to IMGT reference sequences. Each retained sequence needed at least a six-nucleotide match to both a V gene segment and a J gene segment. A rearrangement counted as productive if the CDR3 had no stop codons and remained in frame with V and J, and every other rearrangement counted as non-productive. Following IMGT convention, CDR3 was defined as the stretch from the second conserved V-encoded cysteine to the conserved J-encoded phenylalanine. In an earlier analysis of approximately 500 of the donors, sequences lacking an unambiguous match to a single V gene segment were excluded. An earlier analysis of roughly 590 of the donors called V segments functional above 56.7% productive rearrangements and segregating when the between-donor standard deviation exceeded 5%. A statistical classification framework was developed to diagnose cytomegalovirus status using the catalog of TCR beta chain sequences. In a later analysis, V and J genes were assigned by comparing TCR nucleotide sequences against IMGT/GENE-DB human TR gene sequences. Using the TCRdist pipeline, a later analysis assigned CDR3 sequences along with most-parsimonious VDJ recombination scenarios. In a later analysis, every TCR beta chain was defined by the combination of its CDR3 amino acid sequence and its V-gene family, and reads without a unique V-gene family were dropped. In a later analysis, around 650 highly shared, low-generation-probability nucleotide sequences were removed to address suspected cross-contamination and a sequencing artifact. A later analysis calculated a clonal expansion index for each public chain from normalized within-repertoire ranks of inferred template counts. Generation probabilities in a later analysis came from a VDJ recombination model fitted to out-of-frame rearrangements, and those results were checked against IGoR. Hypergeometric tests were used in a later analysis to score TCR-TCR, TCR-HLA and TCR-CMV co-occurrence, with a repertoire-size bias correction applied to the TCR pairs. In a later analysis, false discovery rates were estimated by permuting HLA or CMV assignments 20 times. A later analysis grouped co-occurring TCRs with DBSCAN, adding TCRdist sequence similarity when clustering within HLA-allele-positive subsets. Co-occurrence clustering excluded repertoires with fewer than 30,000 or more than 120,000 public chains, plus five with anomalous nucleotide sharing. TCRdb mirrors the immuneACCESS table, restricted to in-frame sequences. Some clones are absent from its copies; in checked studies, under half trace to an unresolved V gene, and the reason for the others is unknown. The DNA gave D and trimming, while V, J and clone size come from that table. The sample table shows 180,000 or so clones, and 9.5% are seen once. The ten largest account for about 1.2% of the sample.

The chain uses TRBV9 and TRBJ2-5; no D gene can be assigned with confidence. Sequencing used PBMCs. This TCR came from a woman aged 30 to 39 in good health and CMV-seropositive. The sequenced DNA is TGTGCCAGCAGCGTAGGTAATAGCCCGGGCCAAGAGACCCAGTACTTC. It encodes CASSVGNSPGQETQYF.